Listed here are 14 T cell receptor beta chains from one sample, sequenced in a study of T cell changes during pregnancy in multiple sclerosis. Measured with immunoSEQ multiplex PCR; TCRdb has only the in-frame clones, and not every one. The sample records tens of thousands of clones, 85% to 95% being singletons. The sample was peripheral blood, taken after pregnancy. All receptors come from a female donor with multiple sclerosis, enrolled in a pregnancy study.

This chain uses TRBV6-1 with TRBJ2-7, with a possible D match to TRBD2 (6 bases). The ends were cut back, 8 bases at V and 2 bases at J, with 16 bases in the middle. The CDR3 length is 14 residues. CDR1 and CDR2 (germline): MNHNS, SASEGT. The CDR3 DNA reads TGTGCCAGCCGCACCGGTCGGGGGACCTACGAGCAGTACTTC. Protein: CASRTGRGTYEQYF.

The gene calls are TRBV7-2 and TRBJ1-1; D not certain. This CDR3 region has 12 residues. V lost 5 bases, J lost 1 base, and 5 bases lay in between. From germline, CDR1 is SGHTA and CDR2 FQGNSA. CDR3 sequence (DNA): TGTGCCAGCAGCGTACAGAACACTGAAGCTTTCTTT. It codes for CASSVQNTEAFF.

The gene calls are TRBV6-5 and TRBJ1-2, with 7 bases fitting TRBD1. With V trimmed by 5 bases and J by 1 base, 7 bases remained unmatched. CDR1 and CDR2 from the germline V gene are MNHEY and SVGAGI. This CDR3 region has 15 residues. In nucleotides, the CDR3 is TGTGCCAGCAGTCCCGACAGGGCGGGTAACTATGGCTACACCTTC. It encodes CASSPDRAGNYGYTF.

The genes are TRBV25-1 and TRBJ2-7, with a tentative D call TRBD1 (6 bases). The CDR3 extends over 14 amino acids. The germline V gene has CDR1 MGHDK and CDR2 SYGVNS. Trimming took 3 bases from V and 7 from J, leaving 16 bases between them. The CDR3 loop reads CASSEFWGLPEQYF. CDR3 coding DNA: TGTGCCAGCAGTGAGTTTTGGGGGCTACCAGAGCAGTACTTC.

This clone was recorded once. The rearrangement joins TRBV7-6 to TRBJ2-1; D gene ambiguous. V lost 3 bases and J lost 0, with 9 bases in between. The CDR3 is 15 residues long. Germline CDR1 is SGHVS and CDR2 is FNYEAQ. CDR3 sequence reads: CASSLSWSSYNEQFF. The CDR3 DNA reads TGTGCCAGCAGCTTGAGCTGGAGCTCCTACAATGAGCAGTTCTTC.

V usage is TRBV6-5 and J usage is TRBJ2-7, with 11 nucleotides matching TRBD2. Germline lookup yields CDR1 MNHEY and CDR2 SVGAGI. The V and J ends lost 0 bases and 7 bases, in that order; junction bases with no gene match: 5. This CDR3 has 15 residues. This CDR3 is CASSYSLAGVWEQYF. CDR3 sequence (DNA): TGTGCCAGCAGTTACTCACTAGCGGGAGTATGGGAGCAGTACTTC.

V is TRBV2 and J is TRBJ2-5; 10 bases match TRBD1. This CDR3 is 15 amino acids long. J lost 4 bases, V lost 11 bases, and 13 bases had no gene match. Germline CDR1 and CDR2: SNHLY and FYNNEI. CDR3 loop: CAGLRDRGVRETQYF. The CDR3 region has the DNA TGTGCCGGCTTGAGGGACAGGGGAGTTCGAGAGACCCAGTACTTC.

The V gene is TRBV7-6, the J gene TRBJ1-1; 8 nucleotides agree with TRBD1. CDR3 size: 12 residues. Germline V lookup: CDR1 SGHVS, CDR2 FNYEAQ. With V trimmed by 6 bases and J by 11 bases, 8 bases remained unmatched. CDR3 protein: CASSYGQGPAFF. DNA for the CDR3: TGTGCCAGCAGTTATGGACAGGGACCTGCTTTCTTT.

The V gene is TRBV9, the J gene TRBJ2-5, with a tentative D call TRBD2 (6 bases). With 2 bases removed from V and 5 bases from J, the gap between germline ends came to 16 bases. Germline lookup yields CDR1 SGDLS and CDR2 YYNGEE. The CDR3 extends over 15 amino acids. Here the CDR3 DNA reads TGTGCCAGCAGCGTCCGGGACTCCCCTTGGGAGACCCAGTACTTC. This codes for CASSVRDSPWETQYF.

This sequence joins TRBV29-1 and TRBJ1-5; TRBD1 agrees at 8 bases. Unmatched junction bases numbered 5, after V lost 6 bases and J lost 1 base. The germline gives CDR1 SQVTM, CDR2 ANQGSEA. The CDR3 has 14 residues. The CDR3 DNA sequence: TGCAGCGTGGGGACAGGTAACAGCAATCAGCCCCAGCATTTT. Translation gives CSVGTGNSNQPQHF.

The chain combines TRBV2 with TRBJ1-2; the D is unclear. From germline, CDR1 is SNHLY and CDR2 FYNNEI. V gave up 5 bases and J gave up 7 bases, with 11 bases separating them. The CDR3 spans 12 residues. The CDR3: CASSLTEGGYTF. The CDR3, as DNA: TGTGCCAGCAGTCTGACGGAGGGTGGCTACACCTTC.

This clone was counted a single time. This chain links TRBV9 with TRBJ2-7; 10 bases match TRBD1. The germline CDR1 and CDR2 sequences are SGDLS and YYNGEE. Trimming at V came to 3 bases and at J to 4 bases, leaving 19 bases not matched to a gene. This CDR3 is 19 amino acids long. The CDR3 DNA reads as TGTGCCAGCAGCGCCCAAACTCCATCGACAGGGGGCGTCGGTTACGAGCAGTACTTC. Amino acid sequence: CASSAQTPSTGGVGYEQYF.

Details on this clone: The sample holds other DNA sequences that translate to the same CDR3. The J gene is TRBJ1-2, the V gene TRBV6-5; 11 positions agree with TRBD1. The J segment lost 4 bases and the V segment lost 3 bases, leaving 4 bases of the junction unmatched. Germline V gives CDR1 MNHEY, CDR2 SVGAGI. CDR3 size: 15 residues. The CDR3 is CASSYRGQGVYGYTF. Here the CDR3 DNA reads TGTGCCAGCAGTTATCGGGGACAGGGGGTCTATGGCTACACCTTC.

This clone was detected once. The chain links TRBV9 to TRBJ1-1, with D possibly being TRBD1 (5 bases). The length of the CDR3 is 15 residues. The germline V gene has CDR1 SGDLS and CDR2 YYNGEE. The ends were cut back, 3 bases at V and 0 bases at J, with 12 bases in the middle. CDR3 sequence (DNA): TGTGCCAGCAGCGGACCGACAGTAATGAACACTGAAGCTTTCTTT. It yields the protein CASSGPTVMNTEAFF. Filled out from reference TRBV9 and TRBJ1-1, the complete variable domain reads DSGVTQTPKHLITATGQRVTLRCSPRSGDLSVYWYQQSLDQGLQFLIQYYNGEERAKGNILERFSAQQFPDLHSELNLSSLELGDSALYFCASSGPTVMNTEAFFGQGTRLTVV.